The entry below gives a single T cell receptor (beta chain) sequence along with its context. The entry originates in a study of CD8+CD57+ T cells in acquired aplastic anemia. The wider study: Each DNA sample taken from sorted CD4+ and CD8+ cells came to around 2.9 ug on average.

All patients picked for sequencing had shown, by flow cytometry, an expansion of CD8+CD57+ cells. Genomic DNA, serving as template, underwent TCR beta VDJ and CDR3 profiling. TCRdb re-derived calls from the reads in MiXCR, one entry per CDR3 protein. The sample contains 110,000 or so distinct CDR3 sequences, over 55% of which appear only once. This CDR3 has 14 amino acids. Per the germline V gene, CDR1 is MGHDK and CDR2 is SYGVNS. The V gene lost 6 bases and the J gene lost 1 base, with 12 bases spanning the gap. The chain recombines TRBV25-1 with TRBJ1-2, with D tentatively TRBD1 (6 bases). The sequenced material came from sorted CD4+, CD8+, or CD8+CD57+ T cells (not recorded which) from PBMCs. This TCR was sampled from a human donor with aplastic anemia. The CDR3 reads CASRESGVNYGYTF. In DNA, the CDR3 is TGTGCCAGCAGAGAGTCAGGGGTTAACTATGGCTACACCTTC.